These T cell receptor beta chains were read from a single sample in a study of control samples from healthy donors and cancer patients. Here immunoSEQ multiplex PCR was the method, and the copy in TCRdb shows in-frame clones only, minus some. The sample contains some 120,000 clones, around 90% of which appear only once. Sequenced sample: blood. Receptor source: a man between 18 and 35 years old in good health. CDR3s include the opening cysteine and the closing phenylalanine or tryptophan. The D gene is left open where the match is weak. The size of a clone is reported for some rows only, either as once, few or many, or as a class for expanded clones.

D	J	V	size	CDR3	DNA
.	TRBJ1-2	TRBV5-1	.	CASSLEGFNYGYTF	TGCGCCAGCAGCTTGGAAGGGTTTAACTATGGCTACACCTTC
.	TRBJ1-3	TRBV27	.	CASSLSDRGNTIYF	TGTGCCAGCAGTTTAAGTGACAGGGGAAACACCATATATTTT
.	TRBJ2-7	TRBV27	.	CASSLSRAVNYEQYF	TGTGCCAGCAGTTTATCGAGGGCAGTCAACTACGAGCAGTACTTC
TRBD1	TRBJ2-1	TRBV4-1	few	CASSHPLTGLGNEQFF	TGCGCCAGCAGCCACCCACTGACAGGGCTCGGGAATGAGCAGTTCTTC
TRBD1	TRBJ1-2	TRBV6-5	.	CASSLGQEGGYTF	TGTGCCAGCAGTTTAGGACAGGAGGGTGGCTACACCTTC
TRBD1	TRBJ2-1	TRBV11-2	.	CASSGTGGFYNEQFF	TGTGCCAGCAGCGGGACAGGGGGTTTCTACAATGAGCAGTTCTTC
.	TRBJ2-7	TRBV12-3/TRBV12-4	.	CASSAWEGGEQYF	TGTGCCAGCAGTGCTTGGGAAGGGGGCGAGCAGTACTTC
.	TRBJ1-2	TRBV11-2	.	CASSLPGRMGGYTF	TGTGCCAGCAGCTTACCTGGACGCATGGGGGGCTACACCTTC
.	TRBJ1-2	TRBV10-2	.	CASSSLTIFKANYGYTF	TGCGCCAGCAGTTCTTTGACAATATTTAAGGCTAACTATGGCTACACCTTC
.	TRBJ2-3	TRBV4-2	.	CASSQGRTDTQYF	TGTGCCAGCAGCCAAGGCCGCACAGATACGCAGTATTTT
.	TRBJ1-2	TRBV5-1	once	CASSLGSPYHGYTF	TGCGCCAGCAGCTTGGGCAGCCCGTACCATGGCTACACCTTC
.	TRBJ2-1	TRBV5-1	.	CASSLGDGYNEQFF	TGCGCCAGCAGCTTGGGGGACGGATACAATGAGCAGTTCTTC
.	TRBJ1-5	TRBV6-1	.	CASSEASISLVGTSNTQPQHF	TGTGCCAGCAGTGAAGCCTCAATTAGTTTGGTGGGGACTAGCAATACTCAGCCCCAGCATTTT
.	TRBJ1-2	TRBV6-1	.	CASSEARSHYGYTF	TGTGCCAGCAGTGAAGCGAGGTCGCACTATGGCTACACCTTC
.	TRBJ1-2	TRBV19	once	CASSIRAGYSVFGGYTF	TGTGCCAGTAGTATACGAGCAGGATATTCCGTTTTCGGTGGCTACACCTTC
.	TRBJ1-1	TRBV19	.	CASSARGVTEAFF	TGTGCCAGTAGTGCCCGGGGGGTCACTGAAGCTTTCTTT
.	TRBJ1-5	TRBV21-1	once	CASSGRTGGGNQPQHF	TGTGCCAGCAGCGGACGGACAGGGGGCGGCAATCAGCCCCAGCATTTT
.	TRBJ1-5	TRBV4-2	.	CASSHQVEGNQPQHF	TGTGCCAGCAGCCACCAGGTCGAGGGCAATCAGCCCCAGCATTTT
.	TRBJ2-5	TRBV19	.	CASSNNRDSQETQYF	TGTGCCAGTTCCAATAACCGGGATTCCCAAGAGACCCAGTACTTC
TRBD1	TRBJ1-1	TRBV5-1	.	CASSIQGAQDTEAFF	TGCGCCAGCAGCATCCAGGGGGCGCAGGACACTGAAGCTTTCTTT
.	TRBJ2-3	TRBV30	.	CAWSGGGGLGDTQYF	TGTGCCTGGAGTGGGGGTGGGGGCCTCGGAGATACGCAGTATTTT
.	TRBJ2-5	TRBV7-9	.	CASFDPGFSETQYF	TGTGCCAGCTTCGACCCCGGCTTCTCGGAGACCCAGTACTTC
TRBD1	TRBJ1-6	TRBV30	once	CAWSVNHRGNSPLHF	TGTGCCTGGAGTGTCAACCACAGGGGGAATTCACCCCTCCACTTT
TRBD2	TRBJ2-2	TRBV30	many	CAWTTRGVDTGELFF	TGTGCCTGGACGACGCGGGGGGTCGACACCGGGGAGCTGTTTTTT
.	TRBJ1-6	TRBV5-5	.	CASSLVGGGRSPLHF	TGTGCCAGCAGCTTGGTTGGGGGAGGAAGGTCACCCCTCCACTTT
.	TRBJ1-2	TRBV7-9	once	CASSLDVAYGYTF	TGTGCCAGCAGCTTAGATGTCGCCTATGGCTACACCTTC
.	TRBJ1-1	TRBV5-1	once	CASSFEGSNTEAFF	TGCGCCAGCAGCTTCGAAGGCTCGAACACTGAAGCTTTCTTT
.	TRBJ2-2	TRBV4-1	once	CASSRKGAAGTGELFF	TGCGCCAGCAGCCGGAAAGGGGCCGCCGGGACCGGGGAGCTGTTTTTT
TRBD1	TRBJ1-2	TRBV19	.	CASSNGQGATYGYTF	TGTGCCAGTAGTAACGGACAGGGGGCCACCTATGGCTACACCTTC
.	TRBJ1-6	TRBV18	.	CASSASGNSPLHF	TGTGCCAGCTCAGCCTCGGGCAATTCACCCCTCCACTTT
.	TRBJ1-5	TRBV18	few	CASSLNGQPPQHF	TGTGCCAGCTCACTTAACGGCCAGCCTCCCCAGCATTTT
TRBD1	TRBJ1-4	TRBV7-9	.	CASSGPGLTEQGANEKLFF	TGTGCCAGCAGCGGACCTGGGCTCACCGAACAGGGGGCTAATGAAAAACTGTTTTTT
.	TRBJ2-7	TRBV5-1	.	CASSLKQGYEQYF	TGCGCCAGCAGCCTAAAACAGGGCTACGAGCAGTACTTC
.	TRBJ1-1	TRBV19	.	CASSIDLTANTEAFF	TGTGCCAGTAGTATAGACCTGACGGCTAACACTGAAGCTTTCTTT
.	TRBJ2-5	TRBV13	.	CASSLYGFQETQYF	TGTGCCAGCAGCTTATATGGGTTCCAAGAGACCCAGTACTTC
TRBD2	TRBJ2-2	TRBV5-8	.	CASSSGTSTIGELFF	TGTGCCAGCAGCTCCGGGACTAGTACCATCGGGGAGCTGTTTTTT
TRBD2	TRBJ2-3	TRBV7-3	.	CASSPSSGGSDTQYF	TGTGCCAGCAGCCCCTCTAGCGGGGGATCAGATACGCAGTATTTT
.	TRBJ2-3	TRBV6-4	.	CASSIQGEDTQYF	TGTGCCAGCAGTATCCAGGGCGAAGATACGCAGTATTTT
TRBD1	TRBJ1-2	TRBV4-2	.	CASSQVAGQEAGYTF	TGTGCCAGCAGCCAAGTTGCGGGACAGGAGGCAGGCTACACCTTC
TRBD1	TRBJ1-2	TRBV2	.	CAITTGGYGYTF	TGTGCCATAACAACAGGGGGCTATGGCTACACCTTC
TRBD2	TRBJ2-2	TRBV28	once	CASSLFLTSGGALPGELFF	TGTGCCAGCAGTTTATTCCTGACTAGCGGGGGGGCATTACCCGGGGAGCTGTTTTTT
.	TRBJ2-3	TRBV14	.	CASSHRGGAHDTQYF	TGTGCCAGCAGCCATAGGGGAGGTGCGCACGATACGCAGTATTTT
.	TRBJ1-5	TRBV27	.	CASSLYPSNQPQHF	TGTGCCAGCAGTTTATACCCTAGCAATCAGCCCCAGCATTTT
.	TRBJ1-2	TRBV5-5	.	CASSPGQEGYTF	TGTGCCAGCAGCCCGGGACAAGAAGGCTACACCTTC
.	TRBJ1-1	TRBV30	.	CAWSDGGNTEAFF	TGTGCCTGGAGTGACGGGGGGAACACTGAAGCTTTCTTT
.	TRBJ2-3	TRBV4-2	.	CASSQDIQGWDTQYF	TGTGCCAGCAGCCAAGATATCCAGGGGTGGGATACGCAGTATTTT
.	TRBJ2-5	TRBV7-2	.	CASSLAREETQYF	TGTGCCAGCAGCTTAGCCAGGGAGGAGACCCAGTACTTC
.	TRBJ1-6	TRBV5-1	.	CASSLVSGNSPLHF	TGCGCCAGCAGCTTAGTCTCGGGGAATTCACCCCTCCACTTT
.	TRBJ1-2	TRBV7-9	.	CASSYRERTGPYGYTF	TGTGCCAGCAGCTATAGGGAACGTACAGGGCCCTATGGCTACACCTTC
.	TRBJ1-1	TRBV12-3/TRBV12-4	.	CASSKQMNTEAFF	TGTGCCAGCAGTAAACAGATGAACACTGAAGCTTTCTTT
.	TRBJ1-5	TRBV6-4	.	CASSSSAGSNQPQHF	TGTGCCAGCAGTTCCTCTGCGGGTTCCAATCAGCCCCAGCATTTT
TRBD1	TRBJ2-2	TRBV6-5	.	CASSRQGWNTGELFF	TGTGCCAGCAGTAGACAGGGGTGGAACACCGGGGAGCTGTTTTTT
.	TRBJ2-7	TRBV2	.	CASNPGYEQYF	TGTGCCAGCAACCCGGGCTACGAGCAGTACTTC
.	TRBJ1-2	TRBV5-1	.	CASSLTPAGKDGTF	TGCGCCAGCAGCTTGACCCCGGCCGGGAAGGACGGCACCTTC
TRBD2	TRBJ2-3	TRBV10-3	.	CAISAGTSGAGSTDTQYF	TGTGCCATCAGTGCAGGGACTAGCGGGGCGGGAAGCACAGATACGCAGTATTTT
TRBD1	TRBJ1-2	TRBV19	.	CASTQPGQRYYGYTF	TGTGCCAGCACCCAGCCGGGACAGCGGTACTATGGCTACACCTTC
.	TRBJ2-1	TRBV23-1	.	CASSQSRHHRDNEQFF	TGCGCCAGCAGTCAATCGCGCCACCACCGGGACAATGAGCAGTTCTTC
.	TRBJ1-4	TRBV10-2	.	CASSESVSVNEKLFF	TGCGCCAGCAGTGAGTCCGTATCGGTTAATGAAAAACTGTTTTTT
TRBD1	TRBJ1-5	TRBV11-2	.	CASSWDRGQPQHF	TGTGCCAGCAGCTGGGACAGGGGACAGCCCCAGCATTTT
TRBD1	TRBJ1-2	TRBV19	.	CASSFGYRGFNYGYTF	TGTGCCAGTAGTTTCGGCTACAGGGGGTTTAACTATGGCTACACCTTC